This TCR beta chain was retrieved from a study of blood T cell repertoires in COVID-19 (dated by TCRdb to the early 2020s). About the investigation overall: Samples covering the acute and convalescent phases of COVID-19 were provided by collaborators in the United States, Italy and Spain. The prospective study material was composed of cDNA or gDNA derived from T cells, B-cell-depleted T cells, or PBMCs. The dataset comprised deeply sampled blood TCRbeta repertoires from subjects exposed to, actively infected with, or recovered from COVID-19. The repertoires were released in a freely available public database intended as a resource for research on the immune response to SARS-CoV-2. Samples came from the ongoing ImmuneRACE study (first 160 participants) plus 1,254 subjects from 6 global collaborators. Nearly every sample came with metadata listing a de-identified subject ID, COVID-19 status, age in years and sex. Where HLA class I and class II types were available, the types were taken from metadata supplied by the sample provider, not from assay-based typing. General study outcomes and caveats: Clinical and demographic metadata were provided uncurated, with the amount varying by source and participant.

This clone was seen a handful of times. What antigen it recognizes has not been identified. Base qualities are not provided; no much larger clone lies one nucleotide away. The CDR3 sequence holds 15 residues, the cysteine and phenylalanine included. Here the CDR3 DNA is all that survives: 45 bases in frame from base 1. CDR1 MNHEY and CDR2 SVGAGI are derived from the germline V gene. V is pruned by 5 bases and J by 3 bases, leaving 10 bases of the junction without a gene match. The collaborating institutions used their own protocols to collect whole blood in K2EDTA tubes. For TCRbeta analysis, collaborators shipped samples as frozen whole blood, isolated PBMCs, or DNA extracted from either of those sample types. TCRbeta CDR3 regions were amplified from genomic DNA using the immunoSEQ Assay, a bias-controlled multiplex PCR. For the original study's pipeline: The number of nucleated cells in each sample was estimated from the amplification of reference gene primers within the assay. Sequence reads were collapsed and filtered to measure the absolute abundance of every unique TCRbeta CDR3 rearrangement. For each sample, productive Simpson clonality was calculated as the square root of Simpson's diversity index over productive rearrangements. In its TCRdb copy, this immuneACCESS table keeps in-frame sequences only and misses some clones. Where compared with another copy, unresolved V genes explain less than half of these, and the others have no known cause. The V and J calls and clone size were taken over from that table, and D and trimming were inferred from the DNA. The sample table shows fewer than 300,000 clones, and approximately 89% are seen once. 2% to 3% of the sample is in the top ten clones.

This sequence originates from a woman in her fifties or sixties with acute or convalescent COVID-19. The sample was peripheral blood. The rearrangement combines TRBV6-5 with TRBJ2-7; 7 bases in the middle match TRBD1. Here is the DNA: TGTGCCAGCAGTCCCGATCCGGGACAGAGCTACGAGCAGTACTTC. Its translation is CASSPDPGQSYEQYF.